This note documents a single TCR beta chain sequence. The data stem from a study of monozygotic twins with inflammatory bowel disease. The CDR3 length is 14 residues. CDR1 SGHDT and CDR2 YYEEEE come from the germline V gene. UMIs with a 6-nucleotide sample barcode were added by template switching. TCRdb processed the 5' RACE reads again and assigns one entry to each CDR3 protein, with no DNA. In total, the table holds 300,000 to 350,000 distinct CDR3 sequences. Material: blood. The TCR comes from a human donor with ulcerative colitis or Crohn's disease, or a healthy co-twin of an affected twin (not recorded which). The V call is TRBV5-6, the J call TRBJ1-2; TCRdb lists TRBD1, though no DNA is available to test this call. CDR3 sequence: CASSTRTGVIGYTF.